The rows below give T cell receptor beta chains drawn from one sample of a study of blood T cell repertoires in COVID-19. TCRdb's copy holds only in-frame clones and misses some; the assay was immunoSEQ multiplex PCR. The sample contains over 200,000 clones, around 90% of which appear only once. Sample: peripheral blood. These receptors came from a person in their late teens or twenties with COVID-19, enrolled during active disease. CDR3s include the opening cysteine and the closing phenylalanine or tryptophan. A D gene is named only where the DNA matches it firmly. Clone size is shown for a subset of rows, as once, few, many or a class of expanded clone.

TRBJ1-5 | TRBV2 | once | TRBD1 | CASTGDRSNQPQHF | TGTGCCAGCACAGGGGACAGGAGCAATCAGCCCCAGCATTTT
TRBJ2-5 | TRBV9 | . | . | CASSPRGQTFQETQYF | TGTGCCAGCAGCCCCCGCGGGCAGACCTTCCAAGAGACCCAGTACTTC
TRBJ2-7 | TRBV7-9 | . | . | CASSVEYYEQYF | TGTGCCAGCAGCGTCGAGTACTACGAGCAGTACTTC
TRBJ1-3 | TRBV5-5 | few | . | CASSLGPQGNTIYF | TGTGCCAGCAGCTTGGGTCCCCAGGGAAACACCATATATTTT
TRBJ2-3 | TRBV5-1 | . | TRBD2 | CASSSGTSYTDTQYF | TGCGCCAGCAGCTCGGGGACTAGCTACACAGATACGCAGTATTTT
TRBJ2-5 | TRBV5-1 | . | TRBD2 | CASSLLAAGDDETQYF | TGCGCCAGCAGCTTGTTGGCAGCGGGGGATGACGAGACCCAGTACTTC
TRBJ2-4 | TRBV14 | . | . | CASSQGIGNIQYF | TGTGCCAGCAGCCAAGGAATCGGAAACATTCAGTACTTC
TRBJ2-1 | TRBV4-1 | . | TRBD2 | CASSHGPGTSYNEQFF | TGCGCCAGCAGCCACGGCCCCGGGACTAGCTACAATGAGCAGTTCTTC
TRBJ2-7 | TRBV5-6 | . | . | CASSLGRGSHEQYF | TGTGCCAGCAGCTTGGGTAGGGGTAGCCACGAGCAGTACTTC
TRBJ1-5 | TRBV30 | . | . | CAWSVPSWNQPQHF | TGTGCCTGGAGTGTACCCAGTTGGAATCAGCCCCAGCATTTT
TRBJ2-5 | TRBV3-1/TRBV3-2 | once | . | CASSQGIQGGETQYF | TGTGCCAGCAGCCAAGGGATACAGGGCGGAGAGACCCAGTACTTC
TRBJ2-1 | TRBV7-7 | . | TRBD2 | CASSSLAGGPSEQFF | TGTGCCAGCAGCTCCCTAGCGGGAGGGCCTTCTGAGCAGTTCTTC
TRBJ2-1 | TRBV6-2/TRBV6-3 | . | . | CASSYQAYNEQFF | TGTGCCAGCAGTTATCAGGCTTACAATGAGCAGTTCTTC
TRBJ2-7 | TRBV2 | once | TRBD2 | CASRGRGQKGLANSYEQYF | TGTGCCAGCAGGGGCCGAGGACAGAAGGGACTAGCGAATTCCTACGAGCAGTACTTC
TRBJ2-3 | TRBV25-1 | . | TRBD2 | CASSEGGLAADTQYF | TGTGCCAGCAGTGAAGGGGGACTAGCGGCGGATACGCAGTATTTT